Listed below are T cell receptor beta chains from one sample, sequenced in a study of CD8 T cells in ankylosing spondylitis. In TCRdb, the 5' RACE reads were re-called with MiXCR into one record per CDR3 protein. This sample carries hundreds of thousands of distinct CDR3 sequences, 12% of them seen once, and the ten largest clones take more than 0.5%. Material for sequencing was blood, either unsorted or a sorted T cell fraction (not recorded which). These receptors originate from a male donor with ankylosing spondylitis. The CDR3 runs from the conserved cysteine through the conserved F or W. Fields, in order: clone size, J gene, D gene, V gene, CDR3 protein, CDR3 DNA. D genes are given only for firm matches. Size tells how often a clone was seen (once, few, many) or the class of an expanded clone, and some rows leave it out.

size: many; J: TRBJ2-3; D: TRBD2; V: TRBV20-1; CDR3: CSARRAGGPKDTQYF; DNA: TGCAGTGCTAGGAGGGCGGGGGGGCCGAAAGATACGCAGTATTTT
size: .; J: TRBJ1-1; D: .; V: TRBV20-1; CDR3: CSATEGSKDTEAFF; DNA: TGCAGTGCTACGGAGGGCAGTAAGGACACTGAAGCTTTCTTT
size: few; J: TRBJ1-2; D: .; V: TRBV28; CDR3: CASSFRRDGYTF; DNA: TGTGCCAGCAGTTTCCGAAGAGATGGCTACACCTTC
size: few; J: TRBJ2-3; D: .; V: TRBV7-3; CDR3: CASRATVSDTQYF; DNA: TGTGCCAGCAGGGCGACTGTCTCAGATACGCAGTATTTT
size: .; J: TRBJ1-1; D: .; V: TRBV2; CDR3: CASSEGRVAAFF; DNA: TGTGCCAGCAGTGAGGGCAGGGTGGCGGCTTTCTTT
size: many; J: TRBJ2-7; D: TRBD2; V: TRBV20-1; CDR3: CSAAGLAGLYEQYF; DNA: TGCAGTGCCGCGGGACTAGCGGGCCTCTACGAGCAGTACTTC
size: .; J: TRBJ2-7; D: TRBD1; V: TRBV5-1; CDR3: CASSRRDRLYDEQYF; DNA: TGCGCCAGCAGCCGGAGGGACAGGCTTTACGACGAGCAGTACTTC
size: .; J: TRBJ2-3; D: .; V: TRBV28; CDR3: CASSPRTDPSTDTQYF; DNA: TGTGCCAGCAGTCCGAGAACCGACCCTAGCACAGATACGCAGTATTTT
size: many; J: TRBJ2-5; D: TRBD2; V: TRBV7-2; CDR3: CASSLRPSGREETQYF; DNA: TGTGCCAGCAGCTTACGTCCTAGCGGGAGGGAAGAGACCCAGTACTTC
size: .; J: TRBJ2-3; D: .; V: TRBV5-1; CDR3: CASSWGPTTDTQYF; DNA: TGCGCCAGCAGCTGGGGACCTACCACAGATACGCAGTATTTT
size: many; J: TRBJ2-1; D: .; V: TRBV29-1; CDR3: CSAPVRGRRLNEQFF; DNA: TGCAGCGCCCCTGTACGAGGGCGTCGGCTCAATGAGCAGTTCTTC
size: many; J: TRBJ2-1; D: TRBD1; V: TRBV29-1; CDR3: CSVAQGAFSYNEQFF; DNA: TGCAGCGTGGCGCAGGGGGCCTTCTCCTACAATGAGCAGTTCTTC
size: .; J: TRBJ2-2; D: .; V: TRBV20-1; CDR3: CSARGGAGTYTGELFF; DNA: TGCAGTGCTAGAGGAGGGGCAGGGACGTACACCGGGGAGCTGTTTTTT
size: .; J: TRBJ1-1; D: .; V: TRBV29-1; CDR3: CSVSGFWTEAFF; DNA: TGCAGCGTTTCAGGGTTTTGGACTGAAGCTTTCTTT
size: few; J: TRBJ2-5; D: TRBD1; V: TRBV4-3; CDR3: CASSQDFPQGEETQYF; DNA: TGCGCCAGCAGCCAAGATTTCCCTCAGGGGGAAGAGACCCAGTACTTC
size: .; J: TRBJ1-1; D: TRBD1; V: TRBV29-1; CDR3: CSVATQGGNTEAFF; DNA: TGCAGCGTTGCCACTCAGGGGGGGAACACTGAAGCTTTCTTT
size: few; J: TRBJ1-2; D: TRBD1; V: TRBV6-6; CDR3: CASSLGQDFGYTF; DNA: TGTGCCAGCAGTTTGGGACAGGATTTTGGCTACACCTTC
size: .; J: TRBJ2-1; D: TRBD1; V: TRBV20-1; CDR3: CSARLFRGTGGLTHYNEQFF; DNA: TGCAGTGCTAGATTATTTCGCGGGACAGGGGGCCTCACCCACTACAATGAGCAGTTCTTC
size: .; J: TRBJ1-2; D: .; V: TRBV7-2; CDR3: CASSPTGHSSYGYTF; DNA: TGTGCCAGCAGCCCTACGGGCCACAGCTCCTATGGCTACACCTTC
size: .; J: TRBJ2-3; D: TRBD2; V: TRBV7-2; CDR3: CASSLQSGATDTQYF; DNA: TGTGCCAGCAGCTTGCAAAGCGGGGCCACAGATACGCAGTATTTT
size: .; J: TRBJ2-3; D: .; V: TRBV5-1; CDR3: CASSFGSGAYGDTQYF; DNA: TGCGCCAGCAGCTTCGGGTCCGGGGCTTATGGAGATACGCAGTATTTT
size: .; J: TRBJ2-7; D: .; V: TRBV5-1; CDR3: CASSSGALFGEQYF; DNA: TGCGCCAGCAGCTCCGGGGCCCTTTTCGGGGAGCAGTACTTC
size: few; J: TRBJ1-4; D: TRBD1; V: TRBV6-1; CDR3: CATGTGFTSTNEKLFF; DNA: TGTGCCACCGGGACAGGCTTTACCTCAACTAATGAAAAACTGTTTTTT
size: many; J: TRBJ2-1; D: TRBD2; V: TRBV12-3/TRBV12-4; CDR3: CASPGPTGLGINEQFF; DNA: TGTGCCAGTCCAGGCCCTACGGGACTAGGGATCAATGAGCAGTTCTTC
size: many; J: TRBJ1-2; D: .; V: TRBV7-9; CDR3: CASSLTEYGYTF; DNA: TGTGCCAGCAGCTTAACCGAGTATGGCTACACCTTC
size: many; J: TRBJ2-7; D: TRBD1; V: TRBV10-3; CDR3: CAISGQGAVSNEQYF; DNA: TGTGCCATCAGTGGACAGGGCGCCGTTTCTAACGAGCAGTACTTC
size: .; J: TRBJ1-6; D: .; V: TRBV4-3; CDR3: CASSQLIYNSPLHF; DNA: TGCGCCAGCAGCCAACTAATATATAATTCACCCCTCCACTTT
size: .; J: TRBJ2-1; D: .; V: TRBV20-1; CDR3: CSASSDHYYNEQFF; DNA: TGCAGTGCTAGCTCCGATCACTATTACAATGAGCAGTTCTTC
size: .; J: TRBJ1-2; D: TRBD1; V: TRBV20-1; CDR3: CSAPPRDRGGYTF; DNA: TGCAGTGCTCCCCCCCGGGACAGGGGAGGCTACACCTTC
size: few; J: TRBJ2-5; D: .; V: TRBV20-1; CDR3: CSARVASYQETQYF; DNA: TGCAGTGCTAGGGTCGCCTCGTACCAAGAGACCCAGTACTTC
size: many; J: TRBJ1-1; D: .; V: TRBV7-2; CDR3: CASSLQVMNTEAFF; DNA: TGTGCCAGCAGCTTACAGGTTATGAACACTGAAGCTTTCTTT
size: few; J: TRBJ1-4; D: .; V: TRBV25-1; CDR3: CASSDRQTNEKLFF; DNA: TGTGCCAGCAGCGACCGGCAGACAAATGAAAAACTGTTTTTT
size: .; J: TRBJ2-1; D: TRBD2; V: TRBV7-2; CDR3: CASSSPSGRQFF; DNA: TGTGCCAGCAGCTCTCCTAGCGGGAGACAGTTCTTC
size: few; J: TRBJ2-1; D: TRBD2; V: TRBV4-3; CDR3: CASSQDKTSGRNEQFF; DNA: TGCGCCAGCAGCCAAGATAAGACTAGCGGGAGAAATGAGCAGTTCTTC
size: .; J: TRBJ2-3; D: .; V: TRBV7-2; CDR3: CASSPRGILGYF; DNA: TGTGCCAGCAGCCCGCGGGGAATCCTGGGGTATTTT
size: many; J: TRBJ1-2; D: TRBD1; V: TRBV25-1; CDR3: CASKDRGEGYTF; DNA: TGTGCCAGCAAGGACAGGGGAGAGGGCTACACCTTC
size: .; J: TRBJ1-3; D: .; V: TRBV6-1; CDR3: CASRGGTGNTIYF; DNA: TGTGCCAGCAGGGGGGGGACTGGAAACACCATATATTTT
size: .; J: TRBJ1-1; D: .; V: TRBV3-1; CDR3: CASSQASSGTEAFF; DNA: TGTGCCAGCAGCCAAGCGTCTTCCGGGACTGAAGCTTTCTTT
size: many; J: TRBJ2-1; D: TRBD2; V: TRBV20-1; CDR3: CSARVSSGGTSYNEQFF; DNA: TGCAGTGCTAGAGTTTCCAGCGGGGGAACCTCCTACAATGAGCAGTTCTTC
size: .; J: TRBJ2-1; D: TRBD1; V: TRBV7-9; CDR3: CASSLGQGGGNEQFF; DNA: TGTGCCAGCAGCTTAGGACAGGGGGGAGGCAATGAGCAGTTCTTC
size: many; J: TRBJ2-4; D: .; V: TRBV7-2; CDR3: CASSLLGGNIQYF; DNA: TGTGCCAGCAGCTTATTAGGGGGAAACATTCAGTACTTC
size: .; J: TRBJ1-2; D: .; V: TRBV6-2/TRBV6-3; CDR3: CASSSRGSYGYTF; DNA: TGTGCCAGCAGCTCCAGGGGTAGCTATGGCTACACCTTC
size: few; J: TRBJ2-1; D: TRBD2; V: TRBV29-1; CDR3: CSVEGVSGGHNEQFF; DNA: TGCAGCGTGGAGGGGGTTAGCGGGGGACACAATGAGCAGTTCTTC
size: .; J: TRBJ2-7; D: .; V: TRBV20-1; CDR3: CSARSGPYEQYF; DNA: TGCAGTGCTAGAAGCGGGCCCTACGAGCAGTACTTC
size: few; J: TRBJ2-5; D: .; V: TRBV20-1; CDR3: CSAAKQETQYF; DNA: TGCAGTGCGGCTAAACAAGAGACCCAGTACTTC
size: .; J: TRBJ1-2; D: .; V: TRBV28; CDR3: CATQSGTLGGGYTF; DNA: TGTGCCACGCAGTCGGGGACCCTCGGGGGTGGCTACACCTTC
size: .; J: TRBJ1-2; D: TRBD1; V: TRBV29-1; CDR3: CSVEDGAGGGYGYTF; DNA: TGCAGCGTTGAAGATGGAGCAGGGGGCGGGTATGGCTACACCTTC
size: few; J: TRBJ1-1; D: TRBD1; V: TRBV29-1; CDR3: CSAKGTVTEAFF; DNA: TGCAGCGCGAAGGGGACAGTCACTGAAGCTTTCTTT
size: few; J: TRBJ1-1; D: TRBD1; V: TRBV12-3/TRBV12-4; CDR3: CASSLATGLNTEAFF; DNA: TGTGCCAGCAGTTTAGCGACAGGGTTGAACACTGAAGCTTTCTTT
size: many; J: TRBJ1-1; D: TRBD1; V: TRBV6-5; CDR3: CASSYPATGTGFAEAFF; DNA: TGTGCCAGCAGTTACCCCGCGACCGGGACAGGATTTGCTGAAGCTTTCTTT
size: few; J: TRBJ2-4; D: .; V: TRBV20-1; CDR3: CSARPPGPRGIQYF; DNA: TGCAGTGCTAGGCCACCAGGCCCCAGGGGCATTCAGTACTTC
size: .; J: TRBJ2-7; D: .; V: TRBV5-1; CDR3: CASSLVDSQDEQYF; DNA: TGCGCCAGCAGCTTGGTGGATTCCCAAGACGAGCAGTACTTC
size: many; J: TRBJ1-1; D: TRBD1; V: TRBV20-1; CDR3: CSALDRGNTEAFF; DNA: TGCAGTGCCCTAGACAGGGGGAACACTGAAGCTTTCTTT